The source of this T cell receptor beta chain is a study of blood T cell repertoires in COVID-19. Study overall: Sources were T cells, B-cell-depleted T cells, or PBMCs; the material itself was cDNA or gDNA.

Residents of about 25 US areas, aged roughly 18 to 90 years, made up the participants. Participants had their cohort set by participant-reported clinical history. In the original processing: Researchers report that nucleated cell counts were estimated from reference gene primer amplification. Method: immunoSEQ multiplex PCR; TCRdb's copy keeps in-frame clones and lacks some. V and J calls and clone size are those listed in that table; D and trimming were worked out from the DNA. The sample has around 140,000 clones, 87% seen once. Germline values: CDR1 KGHSH, CDR2 LQKENI. Trimming stripped 3 bases from V and 4 bases from J, with 9 bases between. The CDR3 consists of 13 residues.

Material for sequencing was PBMCs or T cells enriched from blood (not recorded which). V usage is TRBV18 and J usage is TRBJ1-1; no clear D gene. The receptor's source is a man in his sixties who had recovered from COVID-19. The CDR3, as DNA: TGTGCCAGCTCACCCCAGGCCAGCACTGAAGCTTTCTTT. This encodes CASSPQASTEAFF.